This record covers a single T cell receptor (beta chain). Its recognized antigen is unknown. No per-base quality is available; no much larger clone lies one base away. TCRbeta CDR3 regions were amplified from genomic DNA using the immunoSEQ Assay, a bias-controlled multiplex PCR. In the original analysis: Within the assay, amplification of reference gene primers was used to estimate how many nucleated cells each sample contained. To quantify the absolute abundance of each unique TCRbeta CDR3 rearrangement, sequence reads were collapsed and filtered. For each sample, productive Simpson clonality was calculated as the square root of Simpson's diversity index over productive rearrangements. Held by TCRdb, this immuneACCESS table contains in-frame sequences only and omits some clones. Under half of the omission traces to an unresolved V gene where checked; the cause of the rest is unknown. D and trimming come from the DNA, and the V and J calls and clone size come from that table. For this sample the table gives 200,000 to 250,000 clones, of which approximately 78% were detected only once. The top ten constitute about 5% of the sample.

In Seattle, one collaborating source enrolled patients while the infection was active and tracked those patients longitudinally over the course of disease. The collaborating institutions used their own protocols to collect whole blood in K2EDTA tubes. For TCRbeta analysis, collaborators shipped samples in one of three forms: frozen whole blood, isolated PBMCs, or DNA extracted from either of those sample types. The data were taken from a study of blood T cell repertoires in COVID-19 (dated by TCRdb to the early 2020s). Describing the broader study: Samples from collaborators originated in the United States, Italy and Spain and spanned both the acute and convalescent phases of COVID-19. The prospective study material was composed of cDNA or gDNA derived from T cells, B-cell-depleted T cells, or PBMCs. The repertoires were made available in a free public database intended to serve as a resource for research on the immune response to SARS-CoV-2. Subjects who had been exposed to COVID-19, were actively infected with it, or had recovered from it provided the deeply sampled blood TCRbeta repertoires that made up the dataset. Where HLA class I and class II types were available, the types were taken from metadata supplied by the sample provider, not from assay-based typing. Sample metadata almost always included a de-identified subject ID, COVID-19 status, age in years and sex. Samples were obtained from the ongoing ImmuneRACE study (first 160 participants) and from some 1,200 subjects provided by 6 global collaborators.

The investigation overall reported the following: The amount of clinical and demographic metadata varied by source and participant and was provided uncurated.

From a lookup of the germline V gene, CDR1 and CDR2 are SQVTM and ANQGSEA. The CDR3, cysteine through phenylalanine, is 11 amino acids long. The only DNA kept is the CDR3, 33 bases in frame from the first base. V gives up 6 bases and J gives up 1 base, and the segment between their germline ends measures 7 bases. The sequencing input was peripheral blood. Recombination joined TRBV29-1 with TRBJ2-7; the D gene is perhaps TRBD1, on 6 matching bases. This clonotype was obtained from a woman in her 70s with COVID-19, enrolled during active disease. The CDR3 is CSVTGSYEQYF. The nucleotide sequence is TGCAGCGTAACAGGGTCCTACGAGCAGTACTTC.